The rows below give T cell receptor beta chains drawn from one sample of a study of cytomegalovirus exposure and HLA in healthy donors. Assay: immunoSEQ multiplex PCR; the TCRdb copy retains only in-frame clones and omits some. The repertoire holds under 100,000 clones, with around three fifths as singletons. Sequenced material: PBMCs. These receptors all stem from a woman in her 40s in good health and CMV-seropositive. Both conserved end residues are part of each CDR3. Fields, in order: clone size, D gene, J gene, V gene, CDR3 DNA, CDR3 protein. A D gene is named only where the DNA matches it firmly. Size values are once, few and many counts, or a class for expanded clones, and some rows have none.

clone size: -; D gene: -; J gene: TRBJ1-1; V gene: TRBV7-2; CDR3 DNA: TGTGCCAGCAGCTTATCGTTGGTAGAGATGAACACTGAAGCTTTCTTT; CDR3 protein: CASSLSLVEMNTEAFF
clone size: -; D gene: -; J gene: TRBJ2-7; V gene: TRBV9; CDR3 DNA: TGTGCCAGCAGCGTAGGGGCAGGCAACACCTACGAGCAGTACTTC; CDR3 protein: CASSVGAGNTYEQYF
clone size: -; D gene: TRBD1; J gene: TRBJ2-7; V gene: TRBV2; CDR3 DNA: TGTGCCAGCAGGCCCGGGACAGGGGTAATCTCTAAGTACTTC; CDR3 protein: CASRPGTGVISKYF
clone size: few; D gene: TRBD2; J gene: TRBJ2-7; V gene: TRBV5-4; CDR3 DNA: TGTGCCAGCAGCGGAACTAGCGGGTACTCCTACGAGCAGTACTTC; CDR3 protein: CASSGTSGYSYEQYF
clone size: -; D gene: TRBD1; J gene: TRBJ1-4; V gene: TRBV5-1; CDR3 DNA: TGCGCCAGCAGCACCGGACAGGTTGAGTACGAAAAACTGTTTTTT; CDR3 protein: CASSTGQVEYEKLFF
clone size: -; D gene: TRBD2; J gene: TRBJ2-3; V gene: TRBV9; CDR3 DNA: TGTGCCAGCAGCGCTAGCCCCGGGGGGGCAGATACGCAGTATTTT; CDR3 protein: CASSASPGGADTQYF
clone size: few; D gene: -; J gene: TRBJ1-1; V gene: TRBV6-6; CDR3 DNA: TGTGCCAGCAGTCGCCGGGAGCACACTGAAGCTTTCTTT; CDR3 protein: CASSRREHTEAFF
clone size: -; D gene: -; J gene: TRBJ1-3; V gene: TRBV10-3; CDR3 DNA: TGTGCCACCCAGGGTATCTCTGGAAACACCATATATTTT; CDR3 protein: CATQGISGNTIYF
clone size: -; D gene: -; J gene: TRBJ1-4; V gene: TRBV28; CDR3 DNA: TGTGCCAGCAGTTCCAGAACAACTAATGAAAAACTGTTTTTT; CDR3 protein: CASSSRTTNEKLFF
clone size: once; D gene: -; J gene: TRBJ2-7; V gene: TRBV27; CDR3 DNA: TGTGCCAGCAGTCACTACTTTACCTCAGGGAAATGGGAGCAGTACTTC; CDR3 protein: CASSHYFTSGKWEQYF
clone size: -; D gene: -; J gene: TRBJ1-1; V gene: TRBV6-5; CDR3 DNA: TGTGCCAGCATTGGAGGGACTGAAGCTTTCTTT; CDR3 protein: CASIGGTEAFF
clone size: -; D gene: TRBD2; J gene: TRBJ2-7; V gene: TRBV5-6; CDR3 DNA: TGTGCCAGCAGTGATAGCGGGAGTATCTACGAGCAGTACTTC; CDR3 protein: CASSDSGSIYEQYF
clone size: -; D gene: TRBD2; J gene: TRBJ2-1; V gene: TRBV4-3; CDR3 DNA: TGCGCCAGCAGCCAAAGTTCCGGACTAGCGGGAGAGTCCTACAATGAGCAGTTCTTC; CDR3 protein: CASSQSSGLAGESYNEQFF
clone size: -; D gene: TRBD2; J gene: TRBJ2-7; V gene: TRBV28; CDR3 DNA: TGTGCCAGCAGTTTAGTGCTAGCGGGAGGGTTAAGCTACGAGCAGTACTTC; CDR3 protein: CASSLVLAGGLSYEQYF
clone size: -; D gene: -; J gene: TRBJ2-2; V gene: TRBV29-1; CDR3 DNA: TGCAGCGTTTTGAGGTCAGGGCAGACCGGGGAGCTGTTTTTT; CDR3 protein: CSVLRSGQTGELFF
clone size: -; D gene: TRBD1; J gene: TRBJ2-5; V gene: TRBV14; CDR3 DNA: TGTGCCAGCAGCCAAGACCTGGGACAGAACCTACAAGAGACCCAGTACTTC; CDR3 protein: CASSQDLGQNLQETQYF
clone size: -; D gene: TRBD1; J gene: TRBJ2-7; V gene: TRBV5-1; CDR3 DNA: TGCGCCAGCAGGTCCGGGACAGGGATGAGCTCCTACGAGCAGTACTTC; CDR3 protein: CASRSGTGMSSYEQYF
clone size: -; D gene: -; J gene: TRBJ2-7; V gene: TRBV11-2; CDR3 DNA: TGTGCCAGCAGCTATGAGGCCTACGAGCAGTACTTC; CDR3 protein: CASSYEAYEQYF
clone size: -; D gene: -; J gene: TRBJ2-7; V gene: TRBV13; CDR3 DNA: TGTGCCAGCAGCTTACTTAGACCGGGACTCAACCAAGGGGAGCAGTACTTC; CDR3 protein: CASSLLRPGLNQGEQYF
clone size: -; D gene: TRBD2; J gene: TRBJ2-7; V gene: TRBV28; CDR3 DNA: TGTGCCAGCAGTCAGACTAGCGGAACCCCCTACGAGCAGTACTTC; CDR3 protein: CASSQTSGTPYEQYF